This T cell receptor (beta chain) was retrieved from a study of blood T cell repertoires in COVID-19. Overall study: COVID-19 samples collected from the United States, Italy and Spain covered acute and convalescent phases. From T cells, B-cell-depleted T cells, or PBMCs came the material, which was cDNA or gDNA.

As handled by the study authors: Using reference gene primer amplification, nucleated cell counts were estimated. This table comes from immunoSEQ multiplex PCR, and its TCRdb copy is limited to in-frame clones, with some not included. Clone size and the V and J calls come from that table; the DNA yielded D and trimming. The data contain around 450,000 clones, roughly 89% of them seen just once; the ten biggest clones take up over 4%. Sample: peripheral blood. The receptor comes from a woman aged 25 to 39 with acute or convalescent COVID-19.

The CDR3 reads CASSGRQGETQYF. The CDR3 DNA reads as TGTGCCAGCAGTGGCCGACAGGGGGAGACCCAGTACTTC. The chain carries TRBV2 and TRBJ2-5; 8 bases are a match to TRBD1. The trim removed 4 bases at V and 5 bases at J, leaving 3 bases unmatched. The CDR3 extends over 13 amino acids. Germline V lookup: CDR1 SNHLY, CDR2 FYNNEI.